This T cell receptor (beta chain) is from a study of graft-versus-host responses after intestinal transplantation (dated by TCRdb to the early 2020s). Context from the whole study: Multivisceral, liver-intestinal, or isolated intestinal transplants were received by the recipients. Graft-versus-host and host-versus-graft alloreactive T cell clones were tracked in the graft, circulation and bone marrow after intestinal transplantation using bulk TCR-beta CDR3 sequencing. Samples from a few later patients were sequenced in-house on an Illumina MiSeq with MiXCR processing rather than by the commercial service. Every recipient was given anti-thymocyte globulin induction, then maintenance tacrolimus and steroids for around three years. A cohort of about 26 intestinal transplant recipients, including one retransplant, was enrolled, and a few patients lacking pretransplant specimens were excluded. To identify alloreactive clones, pre-transplant mixed lymphocyte reaction products were sequenced and then compared with unstimulated pre-transplant donor and recipient T cells. Donor T cell macrochimerism was defined as a peak of at least 4% donor T cells among recipient peripheral blood mononuclear cells.

Of note for this clone: It has no known antigen specificity. Base qualities are not at hand, and no much larger clone is one base apart.

Libraries were prepared through the immunoSEQ multiplex PCR assay. For most patients, genomic DNA was isolated using the Qiagen DNeasy Blood and Tissue Kit and was shipped frozen to Adaptive Biotechnologies for TCR sequencing. High-throughput TCR-beta CDR3 sequencing of genomic DNA from most patients was performed by Adaptive Biotechnologies. As for the authors' bioinformatics: Adaptive's ImmunoSEQ software was the source of the TCR sequencing data for fewer than 20 patients, while a few other patients were processed with MiXCR and VDJtools. To correct CD4 versus CD8 sorting errors, any sequence found in both subsets at a frequency ratio below 5:1 was removed. CDR3 nucleotide sequences shared between donor and recipient were removed because the origin of such sequences could not be assigned. To be classed as alloreactive, a clone needed at least 2-fold expansion over unstimulated cells and a minimum CFSE-low frequency of 0.002% (template counts) or 0.001% (read counts). Mappable clones were those detected in sequenced pre-transplant spleen, lymph node, or MLR CFSE-low populations of the donor or recipient. Cumulative frequency of alloreactive clones was calculated as a percentage of all sequences weighted by copy number. TCRdb retrieved this table from immuneACCESS and kept in-frame rearrangements only. Not all clones are present; in checked studies, unresolved V genes account for under half, and no reason is known for the remainder. V, J and clone size are taken as reported in that table, and D and trimming were inferred from the DNA itself. Recorded for this sample are approximately 120,000 clones; over 85% of them occurred a single time. The ten largest account for around 0.16% of the sample.

This specimen's time point label, interpreted: cells obtained before transplantation from donor or recipient. CD3+CD4+ and CD3+CD8+ populations were FACS-sorted from unstimulated pre-transplant donor and recipient cells taken from spleen or lymph nodes. Beyond this particular receptor, the publication reports: In patients with donor T cell macrochimerism, the allografts had high GvH to HvG T cell clonal ratios. Early after transplant, peak levels of circulating GvH clones were found to be associated with declines in HvG clones. Conclusions were limited by the relatively low number and heterogeneity of intestinal transplant patients. GvH clones were detected in recipient bone marrow, and some appeared earlier in ileal mucosa or blood, consistent with an intestinal mucosal origin.

The sample consisted of unstimulated CD4+ T cells sorted from spleen or lymph node cells, taken before intestinal transplant. This TCR was sampled from a human donor who received an intestinal transplant.

The nucleotide sequence reads TGTGCCAGCAGTTACCGGACAGGGGCGTCGGACTATGGCTACACCTTC. Its translation reads: CASSYRTGASDYGYTF. Recombination linked TRBV6-5 to TRBJ1-2; TRBD1 agrees with 9 junctional bases. From its cysteine to its phenylalanine, the CDR3 spans 16 amino acids. Just the 48-base CDR3 DNA is kept, in frame starting at base 1. Compared with germline, V lacks 2 bases and J lacks 3 bases; bases without a gene match: 7. CDR1 and CDR2 are drawn from the germline V gene: MNHEY, SVGAGI.